The 30 T cell receptor beta chains reported below all come from one sample, sequenced in a study of blood T cell repertoires in COVID-19. Data came from immunoSEQ multiplex PCR; TCRdb stores just in-frame clones and leaves some out. The table shows 75,000 to 100,000 clones, with less than 90% occurring only once. Sequencing was done on a sample of peripheral blood. The receptor source for this set is an elderly man with acute or convalescent COVID-19.

This clone was seen at least ten times. The V and J genes are TRBV5-8 and TRBJ1-5; D gene uncertain. This CDR3 comprises 12 residues. Germline CDR1 is SGHTS and CDR2 is YDEGEE. The V and J ends lost 1 base and 6 bases respectively, with 5 bases between them. In DNA, the CDR3 is TGTGCCAGCAGCTTGAGAGGTCAGCCCCAGCATTTT. It specifies CASSLRGQPQHF.

The V call is TRBV7-3, the J call TRBJ2-7; tentatively, D is TRBD1 (6 bases). Germline V gene data show CDR1 as SGHTA and CDR2 as FQGTGA. Trimming took 5 bases from V and 0 from J, leaving 11 bases between them. The CDR3 sequence is 14 residues long. Here the CDR3 reads CASSPGQNSYEQYF. The CDR3 DNA is TGTGCCAGCAGCCCGGGACAAAACTCCTACGAGCAGTACTTC.

This chain uses TRBV9 with TRBJ2-3; TRBD2 aligns across 8 bases. There are 16 residues in the CDR3. J lost 5 bases, V lost 0 bases, and 8 bases had no gene match. Germline assignment: CDR1 SGDLS and CDR2 YYNGEE. The CDR3 bases are TGTGCCAGCAGCGTAGCTCCGGGGGGGGCAGGAGATACGCAGTATTTT. It codes for CASSVAPGGAGDTQYF. The entire variable domain, with the rest obtained from reference TRBV9 and TRBJ2-3, is as follows: DSGVTQTPKHLITATGQRVTLRCSPRSGDLSVYWYQQSLDQGLQFLIQYYNGEERAKGNILERFSAQQFPDLHSELNLSSLELGDSALYFCASSVAPGGAGDTQYFGPGTRLTVL.

J is TRBJ2-7 and V is TRBV29-1; D is unclear. Germline lookup yields CDR1 SQVTM and CDR2 ANQGSEA. The CDR3 runs to 13 residues. With 3 bases removed from V and 0 bases from J, the gap between germline ends came to 9 bases. CDR3 nucleotides: TGCAGCGTTGACCAGACTGGCTCCTACGAGCAGTACTTC. Amino acid sequence: CSVDQTGSYEQYF.

The rearrangement uses TRBV9 and TRBJ2-7; possibly TRBD2 for D (5 bases). Germline values: CDR1 SGDLS, CDR2 YYNGEE. The CDR3 covers 13 residues. V dropped 0 bases and J dropped 6 bases, with 10 bases sitting between them. The DNA of the CDR3 is TGTGCCAGCAGCGTAGTAGCAGGAGGCGAGCAGTACTTC. This gives the protein CASSVVAGGEQYF.

J is TRBJ1-4 and V is TRBV6-5, with 7 bases matching TRBD1. V lost 9 bases, J lost 7 bases, and 11 bases stayed unmatched. Germline-derived CDR1 and CDR2 are MNHEY and SVGAGI. The CDR3 loop spans 14 amino acids. The CDR3 loop reads CASSKRQGSEKLFF. The DNA for the CDR3 is TGTGCCAGTTCTAAACGACAGGGAAGTGAAAAACTGTTTTTT.

The rearrangement links TRBV27 to TRBJ2-3, with TRBD2 matching 9 bases. V shed 7 bases, J shed 3 bases, and the junction held 11 bases outside the gene matches. Germline V gene sequence: CDR1 MNHEY, CDR2 SMNVEV (reference sequence). The CDR3 extends over 16 amino acids. This CDR3 is CASTRLAGGPTDTQYF. CDR3 DNA sequence: TGTGCCAGCACCCGACTGGCGGGAGGGCCGACAGATACGCAGTATTTT.

Only a few counts were recorded for this clone. The chain carries TRBV5-4 and TRBJ2-1, with TRBD1 matching over 8 bases. This CDR3 has 15 residues. Trimming took 0 bases from V and 7 from J; bases not matched to a gene: 6. Germline CDR1 and CDR2: SGHNT and YYREEE (reference sequence). CDR3 nucleotides: TGTGCCAGCAGCTTGGCCAGGGGGCAGGGAAATGAGCAGTTCTTC. Translated: CASSLARGQGNEQFF.

V is TRBV7-3 and J is TRBJ2-1, with 11 bases identical to TRBD1. Germline CDR1 reads SGHTA; CDR2 reads FQGTGA. The V and J ends lost 4 bases and 9 bases, in that order; junction bases with no gene match: 2. The CDR3 sequence is 13 residues long. This chain's CDR3 is CASSSGQGAEQFF. DNA of the CDR3: TGTGCCAGCAGCTCCGGACAGGGGGCTGAGCAGTTCTTC.

The chain is built from TRBV12-3 or TRBV12-4 and TRBJ2-2; no clear D. The CDR3 length is 13 residues. V was trimmed by 2 bases and J by 8 bases, leaving 9 bases between them. Here the CDR3 DNA reads TGTGCCAGCAGTTTACGGTTATCGGGGGAGCTGTTTTTT. Residues: CASSLRLSGELFF.

This chain links TRBV29-1 with TRBJ2-7, with 7 bases matching TRBD1. The CDR3 is 12 residues long. The germline V gene encodes CDR1 SQVTM and CDR2 ANQGSEA. J lost 3 bases, V lost 4 bases, and 3 bases had no gene match. The CDR3 here is CSVGTGVYEQYF. The CDR3 coding sequence is TGCAGCGTTGGGACAGGAGTCTACGAGCAGTACTTC.

The chain employs TRBV27 and TRBJ2-1; D is uncertain. The CDR3 contains 15 residues. CDR1 is MNHEY and CDR2 is SMNVEV in the germline V gene (reference sequence). With 5 bases removed from V and 5 bases from J, the gap between germline ends came to 16 bases. CDR3 sequence (DNA): TGTGCCAGCAGTCTACGACGGGTGGTTGACAATGAGCAGTTCTTC. It encodes CASSLRRVVDNEQFF.

The V and J genes are TRBV29-1 and TRBJ1-1; D uncertain. The V end was cut by 7 bases, the J end by 1 base, with 10 bases between. Germline V CDR1 and CDR2: SQVTM, ANQGSEA. The length of the CDR3 is 12 residues. This CDR3 is CSAGEGNTEAFF. The CDR3 region has the DNA TGCAGCGCCGGAGAGGGGAACACTGAAGCTTTCTTT.

This chain connects TRBV19 to TRBJ2-1; 15 positions agree with TRBD2. CDR3 length equals 18 residues. Germline CDR1 and CDR2: LNHDA and SQIVND (reference sequence). Losses at the gene ends were 6 bases for V and 1 base for J; bases not matched to a gene: 7. The CDR3 nucleotides read TGTGCCAGTAGGGAGACGGGACTAGCGGGAGGATCCTACAATGAGCAGTTCTTC. Translation: CASRETGLAGGSYNEQFF.

This chain's CDR3 is CASRAKLPGLGPNEQFF. Here the CDR3 DNA reads TGTGCCAGCAGGGCAAAGCTACCGGGACTCGGGCCGAATGAGCAGTTCTTC. The chain employs TRBV7-2 and TRBJ2-1; TRBD2 is a possible D gene (6 bases). The CDR3 is 17 amino acids. Looked up from germline, CDR1 is SGHTA and CDR2 is FQGNSA. The germline V and J ends were trimmed by 6 bases and 7 bases, with 25 bases remaining between them.

CDR3 amino acids: CASSSPLGDGYTF. In nucleotides, the CDR3 is TGTGCCAGCAGCTCCCCCCTCGGGGATGGCTACACCTTC. The chain carries TRBV7-9 and TRBJ1-2, with unresolved D. The V end was cut by 4 bases, the J end by 6 bases, with 12 bases between. CDR3 size: 13 residues. Germline assignment: CDR1 SEHNR and CDR2 FQNEAQ (reference sequence).

The rearrangement joins TRBV9 to TRBJ2-2; 8 bases align to TRBD2. With V trimmed by 0 bases and J by 7 bases, 2 bases remained unmatched. There are 14 residues in the CDR3. Germline CDR1 SGDLS, CDR2 YYNGEE. CDR3 region: CASSVATSGGELFF. For the CDR3, the DNA is TGTGCCAGCAGCGTAGCTACTAGCGGCGGGGAGCTGTTTTTT.

The chain recombines TRBV7-2 with TRBJ2-2; 10 nucleotides align to TRBD2. Germline loops: CDR1 SGHTA, CDR2 FQGNSA. This CDR3 is 18 amino acids long. With 6 bases clipped from V and 6 bases from J, the junction kept 16 bases outside the gene matches. The CDR3 sequence is CASRPPRLAGASAGELFF. DNA of the CDR3: TGTGCCAGCAGGCCACCGAGGCTAGCGGGAGCTTCGGCCGGGGAGCTGTTTTTT.

The chain combines TRBV19 with TRBJ2-5, with 10 bases fitting TRBD2. The germline V gene has CDR1 LNHDA and CDR2 SQIVND (reference sequence). This CDR3 is 17 amino acids long. J lost 4 bases, V lost 2 bases, and 10 bases had no gene match. The CDR3, as DNA: TGTGCCAGTAGTATAAAGAGCGGGAGGGCCTCTGGAGAGACCCAGTACTTC. Translated: CASSIKSGRASGETQYF.

The chain couples TRBV4-3 to TRBJ2-2, with 11 bases lining up with TRBD2. Trimming cost V 0 bases and J 6 bases; bases outside gene matches: 3. Germline CDR1 and CDR2: LGHNA and YSLEER. The CDR3 consists of 16 residues. CDR3 loop: CASSQERLAGPGELFF. In DNA, the CDR3 is TGCGCCAGCAGCCAAGAAAGACTAGCGGGACCCGGGGAGCTGTTTTTT.

This chain connects TRBV5-4 to TRBJ2-2, with 8 positions matching TRBD2. Trimming removed 0 bases from V and 4 bases from J; junction bases left unmatched: 5. Germline CDR1 SGHNT, CDR2 YYREEE (reference sequence). This CDR3 comprises 16 residues. The CDR3 bases are TGTGCCAGCAGCTTGGGAGGGACTAGGGGCACCGGGGAGCTGTTTTTT. Its protein product is CASSLGGTRGTGELFF.

This chain connects TRBV15 to TRBJ2-7, with 9 bases lining up with TRBD1. Germline CDR1 and CDR2: LNHNV and YYDKDF (reference sequence). The trim removed 1 base at V and 6 bases at J, leaving 7 bases unmatched. The CDR3 runs to 15 residues. The CDR3 DNA sequence: TGTGCCACCAGCAGAGGGGGACAGGGATCCCGCGAGCAGTACTTC. Translated, it gives CATSRGGQGSREQYF.

As regards this clone: Within the sample, other DNA sequences also encode this same CDR3. This chain joins TRBV15 and TRBJ2-7; possible D gene TRBD2, 5 bases. CDR3 length equals 13 residues. Germline loops: CDR1 LNHNV, CDR2 YYDKDF (reference sequence). Deletions cut 0 bases from V and 4 bases from J, with 7 bases between. CDR3 nucleotide sequence: TGTGCCACCAGCAGAGATAGAGGGTACGAGCAGTACTTC. This sequence encodes CATSRDRGYEQYF.

The V call is TRBV19, the J call TRBJ2-3; a possible D gene is TRBD2 (6 bases). V lost 7 bases, J lost 1 base, and 18 bases lay in between. The germline V gene encodes CDR1 LNHDA and CDR2 SQIVND (reference sequence). This CDR3 comprises 16 residues. The CDR3 reads CASTVDSGARTDTQYF. The CDR3 bases are TGTGCCAGTACAGTGGATAGCGGAGCCCGCACAGATACGCAGTATTTT.

V and J are TRBV10-3 and TRBJ2-5; the match to TRBD1 covers 7 bases. The CDR3 is made up of 12 amino acids. Per germline, CDR1 ENHRY and CDR2 SYGVKD. With V trimmed by 11 bases and J by 3 bases, 6 bases remained unmatched. CDR3 nucleotides: TGTGCCGGAGGACAGGTTGAAGAGACCCAGTACTTC. Translating gives CAGGQVEETQYF.

This clone was recorded once. V gene TRBV7-3 combines with J gene TRBJ2-7, with 9 bases lining up with TRBD2. Germline V lookup: CDR1 SGHTA, CDR2 FQGTGA. The CDR3 contains 14 residues. V was pared by 5 bases and J by 0 bases, with 2 bases of the junction left unmatched. CDR3 residues: CASSPSGISYEQYF. DNA of the CDR3: TGTGCCAGCAGCCCTAGCGGGATCTCCTACGAGCAGTACTTC.

This clone was counted between two and nine times. The chain links TRBV5-1 to TRBJ2-7; D is uncertain. The CDR3 runs to 13 residues. The germline V and J ends were trimmed by 2 bases and 4 bases, with 10 bases remaining between them. Germline V CDR1 and CDR2: SGHRS, YFSETQ. The CDR3 region has the DNA TGCGCCAGCAGCTTCGTTACTGATTACGAGCAGTACTTC. It encodes CASSFVTDYEQYF. Full variable domain (remainder filled in from reference TRBV5-1 and TRBJ2-7): KAGVTQTPRYLIKTRGQQVTLSCSPISGHRSVSWYQQTPGQGLQFLFEYFSETQRNKGNFPGRFSGRQFSNSRSEMNVSTLELGDSALYLCASSFVTDYEQYFGPGTRLTVT.

J is TRBJ1-4 and V is TRBV28; D uncertain. Trimming removed 6 bases at V and 3 bases at J, with 17 bases between. Germline CDR1 MDHEN, CDR2 SYDVKM. The CDR3 totals 16 residues. The CDR3 nucleotides are TGTGCCAGCAGCCTCCCAGGCGAATTCGCTAATGAAAAACTGTTTTTT. This sequence encodes CASSLPGEFANEKLFF.

This clone was picked up one time. The chain has TRBV7-2 and TRBJ2-3, with 14 nucleotides matching TRBD2. V dropped 5 bases and J dropped 0; count of bases not matched to a gene: 7. The CDR3 has 18 residues. CDR1 and CDR2 from the germline V gene are SGHTA and FQGNSA. As DNA, the CDR3 is TGTGCCAGCAGCCAGAGACTAGCGGGAGGGAAGAGCACAGATACGCAGTATTTT. Translated, it gives CASSQRLAGGKSTDTQYF.

The chain combines TRBV4-1 with TRBJ2-1; TRBD2 aligns across 11 bases. The length of the CDR3 is 18 residues. Germline V gives CDR1 MGHRA, CDR2 YSYEKL. The J segment lost 0 bases and the V segment lost 1 base, leaving 5 bases of the junction unmatched. CDR3 in amino acids: CASSQASGLADSYNEQFF. The CDR3 region has the DNA TGCGCCAGCAGCCAAGCGTCGGGACTAGCGGACTCCTACAATGAGCAGTTCTTC.